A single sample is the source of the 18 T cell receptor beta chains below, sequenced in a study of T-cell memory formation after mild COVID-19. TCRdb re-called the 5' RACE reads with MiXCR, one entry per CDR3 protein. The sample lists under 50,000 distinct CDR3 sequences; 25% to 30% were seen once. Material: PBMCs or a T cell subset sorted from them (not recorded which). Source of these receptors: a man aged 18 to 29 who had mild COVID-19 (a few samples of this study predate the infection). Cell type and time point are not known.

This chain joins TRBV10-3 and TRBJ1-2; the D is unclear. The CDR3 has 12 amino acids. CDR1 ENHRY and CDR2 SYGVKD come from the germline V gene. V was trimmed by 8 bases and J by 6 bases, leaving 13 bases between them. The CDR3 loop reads CAIPGSPNGYTF. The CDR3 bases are TGTGCCATCCCCGGGAGCCCGAATGGCTACACCTTC.

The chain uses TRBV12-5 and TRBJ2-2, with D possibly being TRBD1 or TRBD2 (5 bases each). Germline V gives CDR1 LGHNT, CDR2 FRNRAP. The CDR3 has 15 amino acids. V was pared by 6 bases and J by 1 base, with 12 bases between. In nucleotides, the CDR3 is TGTGCTAGTGGGTTCGGGACCCGGAACACCGGGGAGCTGTTTTTT. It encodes CASGFGTRNTGELFF.

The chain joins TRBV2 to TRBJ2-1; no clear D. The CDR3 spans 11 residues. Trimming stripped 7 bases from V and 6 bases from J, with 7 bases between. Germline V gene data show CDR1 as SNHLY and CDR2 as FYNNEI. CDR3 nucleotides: TGTGCCAGCACGGAGTCCAATGAGCAGTTCTTC. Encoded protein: CASTESNEQFF.

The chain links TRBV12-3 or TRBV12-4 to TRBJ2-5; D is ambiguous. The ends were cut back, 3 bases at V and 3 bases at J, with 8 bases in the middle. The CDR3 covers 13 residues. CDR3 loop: CASSFPAEETQYF. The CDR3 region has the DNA TGTGCCAGCAGTTTTCCGGCTGAAGAGACCCAGTACTTC.

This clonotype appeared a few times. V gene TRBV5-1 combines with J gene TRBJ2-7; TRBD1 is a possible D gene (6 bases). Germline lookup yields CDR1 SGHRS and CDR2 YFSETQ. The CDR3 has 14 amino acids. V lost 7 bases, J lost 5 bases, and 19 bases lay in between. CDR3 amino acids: CASFAGTSDNEQYF. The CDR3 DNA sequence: TGCGCCAGCTTTGCCGGGACATCAGACAACGAGCAGTACTTC.

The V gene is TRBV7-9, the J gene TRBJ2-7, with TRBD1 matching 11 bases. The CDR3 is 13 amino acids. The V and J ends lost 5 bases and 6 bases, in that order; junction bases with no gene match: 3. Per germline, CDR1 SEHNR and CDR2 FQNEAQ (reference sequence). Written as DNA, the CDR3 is TGTGCCAGCAGCCCAGGGACAGGGGGCGAGCAGTACTTC. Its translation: CASSPGTGGEQYF.

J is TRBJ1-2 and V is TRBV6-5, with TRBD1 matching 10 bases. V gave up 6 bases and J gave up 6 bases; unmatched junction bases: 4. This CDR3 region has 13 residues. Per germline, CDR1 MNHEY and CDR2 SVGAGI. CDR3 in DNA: TGTGCCAGCAGACGACAGGGGGCAGATGGCTACACCTTC. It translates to CASRRQGADGYTF.

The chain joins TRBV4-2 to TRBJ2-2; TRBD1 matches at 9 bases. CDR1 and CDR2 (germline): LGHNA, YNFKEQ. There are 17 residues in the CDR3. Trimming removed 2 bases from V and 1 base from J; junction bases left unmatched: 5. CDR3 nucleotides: TGTGCCAGCAGCCAAAAACCGGGACAGGGGAACACCGGGGAGCTGTTTTTT. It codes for CASSQKPGQGNTGELFF.

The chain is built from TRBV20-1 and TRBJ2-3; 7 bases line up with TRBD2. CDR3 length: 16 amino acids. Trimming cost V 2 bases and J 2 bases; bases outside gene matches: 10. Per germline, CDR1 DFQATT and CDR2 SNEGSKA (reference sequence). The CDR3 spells CSARMVVSGVTDTQYF. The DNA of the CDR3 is TGCAGTGCTAGAATGGTTGTCAGCGGGGTCACAGATACGCAGTATTTT.

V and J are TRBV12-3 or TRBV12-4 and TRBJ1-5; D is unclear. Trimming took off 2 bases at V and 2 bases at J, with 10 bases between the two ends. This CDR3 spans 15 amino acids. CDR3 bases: TGTGCCAGCAGTTTATTAGATGCGGGCAATCAGCCCCAGCATTTT. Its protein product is CASSLLDAGNQPQHF.

This chain's CDR3 is CASSLRGIYEQYF. In nucleotides, the CDR3 is TGCGCCAGCAGCTTGAGGGGGATCTACGAGCAGTACTTC. The J gene is TRBJ2-7, the V gene TRBV5-1, with D perhaps matching TRBD1 (6 bases). The CDR3 runs to 13 residues. Trimming took 1 base from V and 3 from J, leaving 8 bases between them. Germline V gene data show CDR1 as SGHRS and CDR2 as YFSETQ. Using reference TRBV5-1 and TRBJ2-7 for the parts outside the CDR3, the full variable domain is KAGVTQTPRYLIKTRGQQVTLSCSPISGHRSVSWYQQTPGQGLQFLFEYFSETQRNKGNFPGRFSGRQFSNSRSEMNVSTLELGDSALYLCASSLRGIYEQYFGPGTRLTVT.

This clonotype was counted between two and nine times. The chain's CDR3 is CASSQVGGGAYNEQFF. The DNA for the CDR3 is TGCGCCAGCAGCCAAGTGGGCGGGGGGGCATACAATGAGCAGTTCTTC. This sequence joins TRBV4-1 and TRBJ2-1, with 9 bases matching TRBD2. Germline loops: CDR1 MGHRA, CDR2 YSYEKL. The CDR3 totals 16 residues. The junction had 5 bases not matched to a gene; V was cut back by 1 base and J by 4 bases.

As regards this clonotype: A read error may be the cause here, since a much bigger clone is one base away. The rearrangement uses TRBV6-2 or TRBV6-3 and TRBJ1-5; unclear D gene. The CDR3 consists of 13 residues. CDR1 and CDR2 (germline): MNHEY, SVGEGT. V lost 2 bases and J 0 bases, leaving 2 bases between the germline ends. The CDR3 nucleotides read TGTGCCAGCAGTTACCATAGCAATCAGCCCCAGCATTTT. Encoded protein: CASSYHSNQPQHF.

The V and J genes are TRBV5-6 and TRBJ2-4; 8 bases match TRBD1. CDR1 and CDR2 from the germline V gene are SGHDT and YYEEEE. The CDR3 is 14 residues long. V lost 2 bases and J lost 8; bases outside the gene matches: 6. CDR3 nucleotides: TGTGCCAGCAGCTTAGGTGTGACAGGGGACATTCAGTACTTC. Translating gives CASSLGVTGDIQYF. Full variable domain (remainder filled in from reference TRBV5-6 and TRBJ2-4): DAGVTQSPTHLIKTRGQQVTLRCSPKSGHDTVSWYQQALGQGPQFIFQYYEEEERQRGNFPDRFSGHQFPNYSSELNVNALLLGDSALYLCASSLGVTGDIQYFGAGTRLSVL.

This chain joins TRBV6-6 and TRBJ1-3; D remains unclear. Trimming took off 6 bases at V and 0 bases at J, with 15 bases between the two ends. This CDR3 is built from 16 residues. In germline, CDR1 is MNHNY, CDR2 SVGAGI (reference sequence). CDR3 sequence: CASRQWGKNSGNTIYF. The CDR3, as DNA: TGTGCCAGCAGACAATGGGGAAAGAACTCTGGAAACACCATATATTTT.

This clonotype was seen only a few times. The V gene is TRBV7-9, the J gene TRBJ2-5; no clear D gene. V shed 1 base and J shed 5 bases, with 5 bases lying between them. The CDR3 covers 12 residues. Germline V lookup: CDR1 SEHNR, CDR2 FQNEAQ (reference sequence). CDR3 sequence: CASSLDWETQYF. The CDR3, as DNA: TGTGCCAGCAGCTTAGACTGGGAGACCCAGTACTTC.

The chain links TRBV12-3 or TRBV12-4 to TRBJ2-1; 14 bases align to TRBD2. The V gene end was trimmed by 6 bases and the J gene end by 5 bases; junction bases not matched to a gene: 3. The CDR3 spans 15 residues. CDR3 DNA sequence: TGTGCCAGCAGAGGGACTAGCGGGGGAAACAATGAGCAGTTCTTC. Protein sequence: CASRGTSGGNNEQFF.

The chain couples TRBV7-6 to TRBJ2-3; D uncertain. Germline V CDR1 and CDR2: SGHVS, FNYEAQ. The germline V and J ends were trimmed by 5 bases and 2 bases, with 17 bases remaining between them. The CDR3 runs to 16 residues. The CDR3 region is CASSMRDGSSTDTQYF. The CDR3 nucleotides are TGTGCCAGCAGCATGCGCGACGGTAGTTCCACAGATACGCAGTATTTT.